This T cell receptor (beta chain) emerged from a study of blood T cell repertoires in COVID-19 (TCRdb year 2020). Study-level background: The collaborator samples originated in the United States, Italy and Spain and spanned the acute and convalescent phases of COVID-19. The material from the prospective study consisted of cDNA or gDNA derived from T cells, B-cell-depleted T cells, or PBMCs. Deeply sampled blood TCRbeta repertoires from subjects exposed to, actively infected with, or recovered from COVID-19 were included in the dataset. The repertoires were made available in a free public database intended to serve as a resource for research on the immune response to SARS-CoV-2. The samples were drawn from two sources: the first 160 participants of the ongoing ImmuneRACE study, and fewer than 1,500 subjects contributed by 6 global collaborators. Nearly every sample came with metadata listing a de-identified subject ID, COVID-19 status, age in years and sex. Where HLA class I and class II types were available, the types were taken from metadata supplied by the sample provider, not from assay-based typing. Overall study outcomes, separate from this receptor: The quantity of clinical and demographic metadata differed by source and by participant and was supplied without curation.

TCRbeta CDR3 regions were amplified from genomic DNA by means of the immunoSEQ Assay, a bias-controlled multiplex PCR. In the source study's methods: Within the assay, amplification of reference gene primers was used to estimate how many nucleated cells each sample contained. To quantify the absolute abundance of each unique TCRbeta CDR3 rearrangement, sequence reads were collapsed and filtered. For each sample, productive Simpson clonality was calculated as the square root of Simpson's diversity index over productive rearrangements. TCRdb limited this immuneACCESS table to in-frame rearrangements with V and J called. A share of clones is missing; checked studies link under half to unresolved V genes, and the rest is unexplained. That table furnishes V, J and clone size, whereas the DNA furnished D and trimming. This sample is represented by 140,000 to 150,000 clones; around 84% of them were singletons. The leading ten clones occupy roughly a tenth of the sample.

Whole blood was collected in K2EDTA tubes by collaborating institutions according to the institutions' own protocols. For TCRbeta analysis, collaborators shipped samples in one of three forms: frozen whole blood, isolated PBMCs, or DNA extracted from either of those sample types. CDR1 and CDR2 are read off the germline V gene as KGHSH and LQKENI. V trim: 3 bases; J trim: 3 bases; unmatched bases: 2. Reading from cysteine to phenylalanine, the CDR3 counts 14 amino acids. Only CDR3 DNA remains: 42 bases, in frame from the first base. Notes on this clone: The target of this receptor is not known. Base qualities are not at hand, and no much larger clone is one base apart. The sample carries other DNA sequences with the same CDR3.

Sequences were obtained from peripheral blood. The rearrangement joined TRBV18 to TRBJ1-5, with TRBD1 identical over 7 junction bases. The sequence was collected from a man in his 60s with active or convalescent COVID-19. The CDR3 region reads CASSPDRANQPQHF. The sequence in DNA is TGTGCCAGCTCACCCGACAGGGCCAATCAGCCCCAGCATTTT.